Reported below is one T cell receptor (beta chain). In this sample, this clonotype turned up a few times. This receptor's antigen is unknown. Nothing much larger sits one base from this clone, and base qualities are not available. CDR1 SGHRS and CDR2 YFSETQ are derived from the germline V gene. A distance of 7 bases separates the germline ends of V and J, which lose 0 bases and 1 base respectively. The CDR3 runs 15 residues from the cysteine to the phenylalanine. Kept here is only the CDR3 DNA, which spans 45 bases and is read in frame from base 1. The entry originates in a study of T-cell reconstitution after alpha-beta-depleted transplantation in children (dated by TCRdb to between 2015 and 2016). With regard to the full study: Using TCR repertoire profiling, the study followed T-cell immune reconstitution in a quantitative way in children after TCRalphabeta/CD19-depleted allogeneic hematopoietic cell transplantation.

Libraries were made using PCR. The instrument was an Illumina HiSeq 2500. TCR library preparation used molecular barcoding, with unique molecular identifiers applied to normalize quantification of the TCRbeta repertoire. TCRdb trimmed the raw reads at Q25, called clones with MiXCR and kept productive beta chains. Records with the same CDR3 protein are collapsed into one entry carrying the most frequent genes and DNA. For this sample there are about a million distinct CDR3 sequences; about 26% appear just once. The ten largest clones represent around 30% of the sample. Study-wide findings and limitations: The high TCRbeta diversity at day 60 in some patients was ascribed to recipient T cells and intrathymic progenitors that had survived conditioning. About two months after transplant, the apparently early recovery of alphabetaT-cell counts reportedly depended on just several hundred clones that had expanded rapidly and came from non-depleted graft cells. The frequencies of hyperexpanded clones fell over the following months, and after one year, T-cell counts and TCRbeta diversity were mostly attributed to newly produced T cells.

The meaning of the sample's treatment or condition label: allogeneic hematopoietic cell transplantation with graft depleted of TCRalphabeta T cells and CD19 B cells. The children who served as transplant recipients had been given grafts of TCRalphabeta/CD19-depleted allogeneic hematopoietic cells. The rearrangement combines TRBV5-1 with TRBJ2-2; the D gene identity is not certain. This specimen consisted of PBMCs, mostly from graft donor cells, obtained 360 days after TCRalphabeta/CD19-depleted stem cell transplant. The clonotype comes from a boy under two years old who had a stem cell transplant for SCID, so the T cells may come from the graft donor. The nucleotides read TGCGCCAGCAGCTTGGTAGTTGTGAACACCGGGGAGCTGTTTTTT. Its protein reads: CASSLVVVNTGELFF.